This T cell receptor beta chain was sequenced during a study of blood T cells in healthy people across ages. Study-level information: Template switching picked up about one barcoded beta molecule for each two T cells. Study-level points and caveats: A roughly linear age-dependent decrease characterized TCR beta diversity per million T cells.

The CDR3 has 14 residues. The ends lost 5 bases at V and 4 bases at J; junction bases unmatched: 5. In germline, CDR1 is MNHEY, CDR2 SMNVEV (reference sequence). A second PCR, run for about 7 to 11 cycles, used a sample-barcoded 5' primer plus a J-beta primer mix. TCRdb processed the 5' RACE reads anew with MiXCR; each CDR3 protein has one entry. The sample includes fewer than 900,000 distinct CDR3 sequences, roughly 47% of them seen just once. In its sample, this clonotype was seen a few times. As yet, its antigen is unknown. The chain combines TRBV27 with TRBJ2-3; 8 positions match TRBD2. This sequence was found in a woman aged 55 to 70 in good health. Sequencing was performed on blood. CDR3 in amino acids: CASSAPGLADTQYF. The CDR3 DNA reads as TGTGCCAGCAGTGCTCCGGGACTAGCAGATACGCAGTATTTT.